Below, one TCR beta chain is given with its context. TCRdb's copy holds only in-frame clones and misses some; the assay was immunoSEQ multiplex PCR. The sample contains under 1,900,000 clones, approximately 98.5% of which appear only once. The sample originates from a study of shared clonotypes between healthy human individuals. The CDR3 is 14 residues long. In germline, CDR1 is SGHRS, CDR2 YFSETQ. Trimming pared 4 bases from V and 5 bases from J, leaving 13 bases between. The TCR was taken from a man aged 30 to 45 in good health. The J gene is TRBJ2-1, the V gene TRBV5-1; the D gene is possibly TRBD1 (6 bases). Sequencing used naive CD4+ T cells sorted from blood. Stated subset: CD45RA+ positively selected. CDR3 protein: CASSPLQGNNEQFF. The DNA for the CDR3 is TGCGCCAGCAGCCCACTACAGGGTAACAATGAGCAGTTCTTC.